The T cell receptor beta chain described here comes from a study of diagnostic markers for celiac disease (dated by TCRdb to the early 2020s). This clonotype registers as medium-sized (0.01 to 0.1%) by frequency; no count is noted. It lacks a known antigen. According to the germline V gene, CDR1 reads SGHNT and CDR2 reads YENEEA. The CDR3 has 14 amino acids, counting the end cysteine and phenylalanine. The record lacks a DNA sequence. Instrument on record: Illumina MiSeq. TCRdb reprocessed the reads into one record per CDR3 protein sequence, lacking DNA. The record for this sample contains some 2,000 distinct CDR3 sequences. 17% of the sample rests with the top ten.

This TCR derives from a human donor. This table probably holds off-target reads from a library built for another chain. Sequencing used either unsorted cells or a sorted T cell fraction (not recorded which). This receptor chain uses TRBV11-3 and TRBJ1-6. The CDR3: CASLDRSYNSPLHF.